A selection of T cell receptor beta chains follows, all from one sample in a study of cytomegalovirus exposure and HLA in healthy donors. Profiling relied on immunoSEQ multiplex PCR, and the TCRdb table lists in-frame clones only, not all of them. The data hold some 90,000 clones, with just over 75% observed a single time. The specimen sequenced was PBMCs. The source is a man aged 25-40 years in good health and CMV-seronegative. Both conserved end residues are part of each CDR3. Where a row states a size, it is once, few, many or the class of an expanded clone; other rows omit it.

J gene,clone size,V gene,CDR3 protein
TRBJ1-2,.,TRBV5-4,CASSLAQSNYGYTF
TRBJ1-2,.,TRBV6-6,CASSPPLGQGNGYTF
TRBJ1-2,.,TRBV7-9,CASSQGQDYGYTF
TRBJ1-1,many,TRBV9,CASSAAGTGITEAFF
TRBJ1-2,.,TRBV29-1,CSVAEVRGGGYTF
TRBJ1-2,.,TRBV18,CASSPTNSNYGYTF
TRBJ1-4,.,TRBV19,CASTGVANEKLFF
TRBJ1-1,.,TRBV28,CASIRRENTEAFF
TRBJ1-3,.,TRBV5-1,CASSFAGGSGNTIYF
TRBJ1-5,.,TRBV2,CASNQGQISNQPQHF
TRBJ2-1,.,TRBV9,CASSVVGGANEQFF
TRBJ2-7,.,TRBV6-6,CASSPPRDRAYEQYF
TRBJ2-2,.,TRBV7-8,CASSLLLASTGELFF
TRBJ2-2,.,TRBV11-2,CASRGAGYQRTGELFF
TRBJ1-2,.,TRBV6-5,CASSSRDRNYGYTF
TRBJ2-5,.,TRBV15,CATSRKQYREETQYF
TRBJ2-7,.,TRBV7-9,CASSDLDRGRYEQYF
TRBJ2-1,.,TRBV11-3,CASSLKNEQFF
TRBJ1-1,.,TRBV7-9,CASNYPLEDLDTEAFF
TRBJ2-1,.,TRBV27,CASSRVQLADSSYNEQFF
TRBJ1-2,.,TRBV5-1,CASSLGEGYGYTF
TRBJ1-2,.,TRBV7-9,CASRHDGQVLWNYGYTF
TRBJ2-3,once,TRBV18,CASSPVASGTDTQYF
TRBJ1-2,.,TRBV5-1,CASSHMGQPGYTF
TRBJ2-5,.,TRBV25-1,CASSVAGGETQYF
TRBJ2-3,.,TRBV6-5,CASSPANDITDTQYF
TRBJ1-2,.,TRBV5-1,CASSSSDRVGGGYTF
TRBJ2-7,once,TRBV13,CASSLGTNYEQYF
TRBJ2-1,.,TRBV27,CATTSYNEQFF
TRBJ2-3,.,TRBV18,CASSPPGTGLTDTQYF
TRBJ1-2,.,TRBV21-1,CASSLPPGRGRFGYTF
TRBJ2-7,once,TRBV9,CASSVGTGAYEQYF
TRBJ2-1,.,TRBV6-1,CASSENRDRGLLYNEQFF
TRBJ1-1,.,TRBV2,CADIGGSDGGTEAFF
TRBJ2-1,.,TRBV15,CATSRGPARSGRVSSYNEQFF
TRBJ2-2,.,TRBV10-3,CAILGRQGARDTGELFF
TRBJ1-6,.,TRBV27,CASSSQNSRRSHRSPLHF